The sequence of this TCR beta chain was determined in a study of T-cell memory formation after mild COVID-19 (dated by TCRdb to the early 2020s). About the study as a whole: Most TCR sequence clusters were specific to one of the two donors. In a couple of donors, T-cell clones that expanded and contracted after mild COVID-19 were tracked by sequencing TCRalpha and TCRbeta repertoires over time. The cohort was made up of two young adult volunteers, one female and one male, who were previously healthy. Beyond this particular receptor, the publication reports: Contracting CD4+ clones turned up mainly in the CM and EM memory subsets, whereas EMRA was where CD8+ clones were enriched. Clones that contracted from day 15 to 85 showed balanced CD4/CD8 phenotypes, whereas a second wave of clones that expanded from day 15 to 37 leaned towards CD4+. Whether the second-wave clones peaking on day 37 were SARS-CoV-2 specific was not confirmed. Some responding clones were found in pre-infection memory, which suggests that pre-existing cross-reactive memory T cells took part in the SARS-CoV-2 response. The study included only two mild cases, and larger cohorts that include severe cases with pre-infection samples were judged to be necessary.

Ficoll-Paque density gradient centrifugation was the method used to isolate PBMCs. This clonotype was counted a single time. The specificity of this receptor is unknown. No base quality information exists; no much larger clone differs at one position. One read represents weak support. Trimming accounts for 10 bases at V and 7 bases at J, while the number of junction bases matched to no gene is 11. The germline V gene encodes CDR1 ENHRY and CDR2 SYGVKD. From cysteine to phenylalanine, the CDR3 is 13 amino acids long. The DNA shown is the 39-base CDR3, in frame from base 1. TCRdb names Illumina NovaSeq 6000 as the instrument used. TCRalpha and TCRbeta cDNA libraries were built by 5'RACE with constant-segment primers, adding sample barcodes and unique molecular identifiers. Trizol reagent was used to extract RNA from every sample. Libraries were amplified in two PCR steps, with a second sample barcode and Illumina TruSeq adapters added in the second step. The libraries were sequenced on an Illumina NovaSeq using 2 x 150 bp paired-end reads. For the original study's pipeline: The reads were demultiplexed and collapsed into UMI-guided consensus sequences using migec v1.2.7. Using mixcr v2.1.11, UMI consensuses were aligned to TRA and TRB V and J templates and then assembled into clonotypes. Clonotypes were classified as expanded or contracted when called significant by both edgeR and NoisET, with noise models trained on biological replicates. edgeR calls used a false discovery rate-adjusted p below 0.01 and a log2 fold-change threshold of 1. As an exploratory analysis of dynamics, PCA with hierarchical clustering was applied to max-normalized trajectories of the 1000 most abundant clonotypes. Each responding clone was given a CD4 or CD8 phenotype based on the CD4+ and CD8+ repertoires, which had been sequenced separately. The public reads were reanalyzed by TCRdb: fastp trimming at Q25, MiXCR alignment, in-frame beta chains only. Each CDR3 protein gets just one entry, which takes the most common genes and DNA from the rows behind it. The V and J calls were determined by TCRdb, not by the authors. The sample table lists about 320,000 distinct CDR3 sequences, over 11% of them with a count of one. The leading ten clones occupy approximately 22% of the sample.

This chain joins TRBV10-3 to TRBJ2-3; the central 7 bases match TRBD2. This clonotype was obtained from a man aged 18 to 30 who had mild COVID-19 (a few samples of this study predate the infection). The sample titles of this study are shuffled in the database, so cell type and time point are left out; the donor was told from shared clones. The sequencing input was PBMCs or a T cell subset sorted from them (not recorded which). The CDR3 reads as follows: CATEGGGSYTQYF. The nucleotide sequence reads as follows: TGTGCCACCGAGGGCGGGGGTTCTTATACGCAGTATTTT.